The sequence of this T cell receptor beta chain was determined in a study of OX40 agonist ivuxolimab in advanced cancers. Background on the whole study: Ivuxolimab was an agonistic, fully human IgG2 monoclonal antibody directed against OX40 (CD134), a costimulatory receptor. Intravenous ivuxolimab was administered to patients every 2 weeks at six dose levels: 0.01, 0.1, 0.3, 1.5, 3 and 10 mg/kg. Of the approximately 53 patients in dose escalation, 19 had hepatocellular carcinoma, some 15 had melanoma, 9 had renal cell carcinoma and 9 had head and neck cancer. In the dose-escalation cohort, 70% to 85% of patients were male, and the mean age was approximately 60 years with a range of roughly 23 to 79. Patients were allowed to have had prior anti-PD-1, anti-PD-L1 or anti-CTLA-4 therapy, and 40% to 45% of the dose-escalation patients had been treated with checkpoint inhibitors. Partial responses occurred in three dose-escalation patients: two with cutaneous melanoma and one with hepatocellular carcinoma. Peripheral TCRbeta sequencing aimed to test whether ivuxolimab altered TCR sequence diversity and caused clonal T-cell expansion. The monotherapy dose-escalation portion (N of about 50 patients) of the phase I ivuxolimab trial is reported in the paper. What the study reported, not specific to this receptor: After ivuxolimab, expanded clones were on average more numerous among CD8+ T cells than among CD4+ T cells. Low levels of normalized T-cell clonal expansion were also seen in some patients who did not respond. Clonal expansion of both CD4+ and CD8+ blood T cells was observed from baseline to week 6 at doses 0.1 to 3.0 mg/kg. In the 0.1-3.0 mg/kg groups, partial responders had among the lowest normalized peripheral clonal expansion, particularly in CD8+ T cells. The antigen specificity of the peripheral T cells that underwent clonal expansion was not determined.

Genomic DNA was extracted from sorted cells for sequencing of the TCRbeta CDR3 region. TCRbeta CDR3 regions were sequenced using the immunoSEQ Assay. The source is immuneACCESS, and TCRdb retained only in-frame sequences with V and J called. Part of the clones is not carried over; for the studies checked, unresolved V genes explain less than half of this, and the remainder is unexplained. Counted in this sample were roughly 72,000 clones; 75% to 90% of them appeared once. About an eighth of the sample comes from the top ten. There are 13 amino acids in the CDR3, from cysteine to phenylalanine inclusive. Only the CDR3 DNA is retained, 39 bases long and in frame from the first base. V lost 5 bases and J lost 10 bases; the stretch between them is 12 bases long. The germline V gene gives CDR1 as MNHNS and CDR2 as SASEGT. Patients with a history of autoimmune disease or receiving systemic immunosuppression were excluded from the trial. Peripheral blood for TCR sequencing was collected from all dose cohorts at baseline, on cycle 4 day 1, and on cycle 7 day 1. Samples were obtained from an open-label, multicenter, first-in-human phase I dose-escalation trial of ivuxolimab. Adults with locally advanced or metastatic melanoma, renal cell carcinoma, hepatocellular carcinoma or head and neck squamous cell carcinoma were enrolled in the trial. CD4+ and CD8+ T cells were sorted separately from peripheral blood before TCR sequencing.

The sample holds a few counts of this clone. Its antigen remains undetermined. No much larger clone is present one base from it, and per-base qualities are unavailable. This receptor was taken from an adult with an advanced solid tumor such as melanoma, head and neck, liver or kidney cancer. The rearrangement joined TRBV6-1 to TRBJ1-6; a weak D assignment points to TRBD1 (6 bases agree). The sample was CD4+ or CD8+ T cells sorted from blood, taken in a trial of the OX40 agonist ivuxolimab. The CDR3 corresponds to CASSNRVESPLHF. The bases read TGTGCCAGCAGTAACAGGGTCGAGTCACCCCTCCACTTT.